A selection of T cell receptor beta chains follows, all from one sample in a study of response to subunit inactivated influenza vaccine. TCRdb analysed the RT-PCR reads with MiXCR anew, one entry per CDR3 protein. This sample has over 400,000 distinct CDR3 sequences, with over 10% found just once. Specimen: PBMCs from blood, collected 40 to 50 days after vaccination. Receptor source: a man aged 50-60 years who received an inactivated influenza vaccine. CDR3s include the opening cysteine and the closing phenylalanine or tryptophan. The D gene is left open where the match is weak. Only part of the rows carry a size: once, few, many, or a class if the clone is expanded.

size	V	D	J	length	DNA	CDR3
-	TRBV5-1	TRBD1	TRBJ2-6	18	TGCGCCAGCAGCTCGGGACAGGGGGCCGGCTCTGGGGCCAACGTCCTGACTTTC	CASSSGQGAGSGANVLTF
-	TRBV7-2	TRBD2	TRBJ2-1	16	TGTGCCAGCAGCTTAGGGGGACTAGGTACACTCAATGAGCAGTTCTTC	CASSLGGLGTLNEQFF
-	TRBV20-1	TRBD1	TRBJ2-7	15	TGCAGTGCTATTAGCCGGGACAGGGGGCTCCACGAGCAGTACTTC	CSAISRDRGLHEQYF
-	TRBV5-1	-	TRBJ2-1	14	TGCGCCAGCAGGACCCACGGGGGAAGGAATGAGCAGTTCTTC	CASRTHGGRNEQFF
many	TRBV4-2	-	TRBJ2-3	14	TGTGCCAGCAGCCAAATCGGTAGCACAGATACGCAGTATTTT	CASSQIGSTDTQYF
-	TRBV11-1	-	TRBJ2-6	18	TGTGCCAGCAGCTTAGCGGCTACAGGGTATTCTGGGGCCAACGTCCTGACTTTC	CASSLAATGYSGANVLTF
few	TRBV6-5	TRBD2	TRBJ2-7	16	TGTGCCAGCAGCTTAACCAGGGGACTAGCTAATACCGAGCAGTACTTC	CASSLTRGLANTEQYF
-	TRBV28	-	TRBJ2-3	14	TGTGCCAGCAGTTTAAGGGGGGGATTCGGTACGCAGTATTTT	CASSLRGGFGTQYF
-	TRBV13	-	TRBJ2-5	15	TGTGCCAGCAGCACCGGGACCAAGTACCAAGAGACCCAGTACTTC	CASSTGTKYQETQYF
many	TRBV5-1	-	TRBJ1-5	13	TGCGCCAGCAGCTTGGGTATCAATCAGCCCCAGCATTTT	CASSLGINQPQHF
few	TRBV11-2	TRBD1	TRBJ1-2	13	TGTGCCAGCAGCTTAGGCAGGGGGCCTTTTCTCACCTTC	CASSLGRGPFLTF
-	TRBV20-1	-	TRBJ1-5	14	TGCAGTGCGAAGCACATGACCCGCAATCAGCCCCAGCATTTT	CSAKHMTRNQPQHF
-	TRBV10-3	TRBD2	TRBJ2-2	14	TGTGCCACCTTCAGTAGCGGGACGGTCGGGGAGCTGTTTTTT	CATFSSGTVGELFF
-	TRBV7-2	-	TRBJ1-5	17	TGTGCCAGCAGCTTGGGTCGGGCCAGGGGCGTCAATCAGCCCCAGCATTTT	CASSLGRARGVNQPQHF
few	TRBV6-1	-	TRBJ1-2	13	TGTGCCAGCAGCACATCGGGGCACTATGGCTACACCTTC	CASSTSGHYGYTF
-	TRBV20-1	TRBD2	TRBJ2-1	15	TGCAGTGCTCACGAGCGGGGGGGATTTTACAATGAGCAGTTCTTC	CSAHERGGFYNEQFF
-	TRBV5-1	-	TRBJ1-2	13	TGCGCCAGCAGCCTGGACAGCCTCTATGGCTACACCTTC	CASSLDSLYGYTF
few	TRBV5-6	TRBD2	TRBJ2-7	17	TGTGCCAGCAGCTTGGCGGCTAGCGGGAGGGCCTCCTACGAGCAGTACTTC	CASSLAASGRASYEQYF
few	TRBV2	-	TRBJ1-1	12	TGTGCCAGCAGTGAAGTCACTCCGGCAGCTTTCTTT	CASSEVTPAAFF
-	TRBV7-2	TRBD1	TRBJ1-2	15	TGTGCCAGCAGCTCACGACAGGGGATATTGGGGGGCTACACCTTC	CASSSRQGILGGYTF